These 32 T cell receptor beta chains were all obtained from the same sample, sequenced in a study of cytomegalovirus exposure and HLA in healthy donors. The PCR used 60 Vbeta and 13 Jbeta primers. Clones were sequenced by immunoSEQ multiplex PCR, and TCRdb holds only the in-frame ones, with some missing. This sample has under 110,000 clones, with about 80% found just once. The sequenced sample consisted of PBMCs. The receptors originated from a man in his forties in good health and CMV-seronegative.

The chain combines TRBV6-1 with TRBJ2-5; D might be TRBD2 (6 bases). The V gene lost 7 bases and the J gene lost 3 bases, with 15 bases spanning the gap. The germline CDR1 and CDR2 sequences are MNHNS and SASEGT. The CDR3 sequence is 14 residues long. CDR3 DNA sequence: TGTGCCAGCACGCGGGACGGATTCAAAGAGACCCAGTACTTC. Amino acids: CASTRDGFKETQYF.

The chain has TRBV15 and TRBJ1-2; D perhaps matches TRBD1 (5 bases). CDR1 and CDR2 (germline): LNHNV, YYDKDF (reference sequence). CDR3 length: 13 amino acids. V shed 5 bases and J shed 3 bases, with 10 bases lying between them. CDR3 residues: CATSYRGDYGYTF. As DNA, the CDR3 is TGTGCCACCAGCTACCGGGGGGACTATGGCTACACCTTC.

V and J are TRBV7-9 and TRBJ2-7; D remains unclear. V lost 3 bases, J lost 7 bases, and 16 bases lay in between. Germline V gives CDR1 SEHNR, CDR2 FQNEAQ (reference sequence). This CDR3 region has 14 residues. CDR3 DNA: TGTGCCAGCAGCTTCCCGGGTGCAACGGAAGAGCAGTACGTC. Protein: CASSFPGATEEQYV.

This chain's CDR3 is CASSIRQAEVYGYTF. In DNA form, the CDR3 reads TGTGCCAGTAGTATTAGACAGGCAGAAGTCTATGGCTACACCTTC. The J gene is TRBJ1-2, the V gene TRBV19, with D possibly TRBD1 on 6 matching bases. V was cut by 3 bases and J by 4 bases, with 15 bases left in between. Germline V CDR1 and CDR2: LNHDA, SQIVND (reference sequence). The CDR3 consists of 15 residues. The whole variable domain, remainder taken from reference TRBV19 and TRBJ1-2, is DGGITQSPKYLFRKEGQNVTLSCEQNLNHDAMYWYRQDPGQGLRLIYYSQIVNDFQKGDIAEGYSVSREKKESFPLTVTSAQKNPTAFYLCASSIRQAEVYGYTFGSGTRLTVV.

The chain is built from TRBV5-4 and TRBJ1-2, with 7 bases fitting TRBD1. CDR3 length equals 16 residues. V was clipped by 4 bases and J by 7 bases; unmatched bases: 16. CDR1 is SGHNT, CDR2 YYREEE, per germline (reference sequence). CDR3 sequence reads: CASSTPPGQTYSGYTF. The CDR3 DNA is TGTGCCAGCAGCACACCCCCGGGACAGACCTATAGTGGCTACACCTTC.

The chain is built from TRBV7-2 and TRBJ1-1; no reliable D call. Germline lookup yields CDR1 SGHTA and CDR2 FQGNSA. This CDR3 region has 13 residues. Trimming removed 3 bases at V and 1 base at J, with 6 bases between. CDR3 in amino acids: CASSFSANTEAFF. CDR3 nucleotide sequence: TGTGCCAGCAGCTTTAGCGCGAACACTGAAGCTTTCTTT.

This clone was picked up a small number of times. In nucleotides, the CDR3 is TGCAGCGTCTTGCCGGGACTAGCGTCCAATGAGCAGTTCTTC. Translating gives CSVLPGLASNEQFF. This rearrangement joins TRBV29-1 to TRBJ2-1; 10 nucleotides agree with TRBD2. Germline V gene lookup returns CDR1 SQVTM and CDR2 ANQGSEA. V lost 6 bases, J lost 6 bases, and 8 bases stayed unmatched. This CDR3 has 14 residues.

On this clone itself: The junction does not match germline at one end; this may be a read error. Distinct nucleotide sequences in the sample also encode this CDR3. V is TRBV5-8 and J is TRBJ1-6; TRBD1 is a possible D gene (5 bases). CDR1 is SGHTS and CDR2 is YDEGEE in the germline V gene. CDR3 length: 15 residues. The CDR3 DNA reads TGTGCCAGCAGCCTACGGGGAGGGGATAATTCCCCCCTCCACTTT. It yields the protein CASSLRGGDNSPLHF.

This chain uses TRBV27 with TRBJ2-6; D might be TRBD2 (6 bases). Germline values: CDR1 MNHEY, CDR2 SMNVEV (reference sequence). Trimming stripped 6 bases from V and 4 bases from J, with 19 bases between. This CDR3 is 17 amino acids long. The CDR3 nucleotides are TGTGCCAGCAGCCCCGGGGGATGGGATTCCGGGGCCAACGTCCTGACTTTC. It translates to CASSPGGWDSGANVLTF.

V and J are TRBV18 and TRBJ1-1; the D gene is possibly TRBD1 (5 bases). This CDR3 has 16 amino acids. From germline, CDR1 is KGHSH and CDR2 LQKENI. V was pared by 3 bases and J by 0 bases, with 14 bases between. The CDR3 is CASSPDSMGMNTEAFF. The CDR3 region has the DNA TGTGCCAGCTCACCTGACAGTATGGGAATGAACACTGAAGCTTTCTTT.

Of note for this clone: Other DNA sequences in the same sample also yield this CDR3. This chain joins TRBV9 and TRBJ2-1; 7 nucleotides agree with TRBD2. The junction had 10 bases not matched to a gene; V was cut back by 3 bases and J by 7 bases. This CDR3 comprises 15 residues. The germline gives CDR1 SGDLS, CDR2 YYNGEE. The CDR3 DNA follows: TGTGCCAGCAGCGATCCCAGGGAGGGAGGGAATGAGCAGTTCTTC. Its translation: CASSDPREGGNEQFF.

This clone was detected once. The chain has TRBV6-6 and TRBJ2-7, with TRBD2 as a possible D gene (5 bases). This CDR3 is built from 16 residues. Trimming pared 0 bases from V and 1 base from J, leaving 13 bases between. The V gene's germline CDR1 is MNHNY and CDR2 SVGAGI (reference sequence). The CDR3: CASSYSRAQDSYEQYF. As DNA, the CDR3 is TGTGCCAGCAGTTACTCGAGGGCTCAAGATTCCTACGAGCAGTACTTC.

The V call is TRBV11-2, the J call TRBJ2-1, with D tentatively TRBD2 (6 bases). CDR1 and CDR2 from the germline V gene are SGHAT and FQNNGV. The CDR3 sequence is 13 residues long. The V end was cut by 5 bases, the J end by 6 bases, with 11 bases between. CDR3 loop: CASSPRDFNEQFF. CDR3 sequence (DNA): TGTGCCAGCAGCCCCCGGGACTTCAATGAGCAGTTCTTC.

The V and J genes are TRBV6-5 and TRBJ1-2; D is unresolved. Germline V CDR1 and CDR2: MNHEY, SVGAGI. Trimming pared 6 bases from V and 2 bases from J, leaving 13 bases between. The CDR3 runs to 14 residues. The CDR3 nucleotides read TGTGCCAGCAGACGGACTGAATTAAACTATGGCTACACCTTC. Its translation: CASRRTELNYGYTF.

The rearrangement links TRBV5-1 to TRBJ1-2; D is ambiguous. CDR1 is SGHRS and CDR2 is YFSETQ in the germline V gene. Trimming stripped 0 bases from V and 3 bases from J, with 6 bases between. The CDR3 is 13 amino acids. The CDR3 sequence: CASSLDGDYGYTF. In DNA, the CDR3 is TGCGCCAGCAGCTTGGACGGGGACTATGGCTACACCTTC.

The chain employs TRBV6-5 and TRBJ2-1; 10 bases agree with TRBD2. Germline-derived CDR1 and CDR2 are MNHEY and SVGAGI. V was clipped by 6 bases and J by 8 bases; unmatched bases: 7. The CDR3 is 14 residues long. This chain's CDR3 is CASSTSGVVDEQFF. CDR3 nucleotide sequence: TGTGCCAGCAGCACTAGCGGGGTAGTGGATGAGCAGTTCTTC.

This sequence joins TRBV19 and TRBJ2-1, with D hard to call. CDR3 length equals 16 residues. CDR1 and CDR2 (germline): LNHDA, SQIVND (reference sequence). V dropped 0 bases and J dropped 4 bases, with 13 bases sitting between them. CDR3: CASSIDDNSLYNEQFF. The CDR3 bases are TGTGCCAGTAGTATAGATGACAACAGCCTATACAATGAGCAGTTCTTC.

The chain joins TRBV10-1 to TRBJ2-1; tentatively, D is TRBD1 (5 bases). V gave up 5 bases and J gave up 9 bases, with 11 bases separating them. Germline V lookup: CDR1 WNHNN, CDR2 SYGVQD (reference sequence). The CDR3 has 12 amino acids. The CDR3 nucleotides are TGCGCCAGCAGTACTTCAGGGTTTGAGCAGTTCTTC. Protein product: CASSTSGFEQFF.

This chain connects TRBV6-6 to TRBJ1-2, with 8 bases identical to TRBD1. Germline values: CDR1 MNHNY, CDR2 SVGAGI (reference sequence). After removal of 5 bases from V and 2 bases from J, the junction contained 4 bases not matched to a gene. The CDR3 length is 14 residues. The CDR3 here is CASSGRDRNYGYTF. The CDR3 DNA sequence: TGTGCCAGCAGTGGCCGGGACAGGAACTATGGCTACACCTTC.

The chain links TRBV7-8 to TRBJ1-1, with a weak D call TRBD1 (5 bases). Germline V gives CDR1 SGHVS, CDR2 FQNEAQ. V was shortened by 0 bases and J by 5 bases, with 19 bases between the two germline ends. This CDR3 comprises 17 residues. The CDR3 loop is CASSLATGTPSRTEAFF. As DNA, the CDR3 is TGTGCCAGCAGCTTAGCTACCGGGACTCCAAGCCGTACTGAAGCTTTCTTT.

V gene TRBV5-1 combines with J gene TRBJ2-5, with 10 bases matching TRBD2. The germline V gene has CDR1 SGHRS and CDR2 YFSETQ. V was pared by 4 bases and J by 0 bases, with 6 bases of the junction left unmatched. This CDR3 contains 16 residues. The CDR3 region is CASSLSGGTYQETQYF. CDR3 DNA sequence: TGCGCCAGCAGCCTTAGCGGGGGGACGTACCAAGAGACCCAGTACTTC.

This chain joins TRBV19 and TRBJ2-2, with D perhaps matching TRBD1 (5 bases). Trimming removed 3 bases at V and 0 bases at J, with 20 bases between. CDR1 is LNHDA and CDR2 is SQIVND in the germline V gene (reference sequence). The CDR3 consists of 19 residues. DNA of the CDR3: TGTGCCAGTAGTATCCATCAGGGAACCACCCTTACGAACACCGGGGAGCTGTTTTTT. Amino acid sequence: CASSIHQGTTLTNTGELFF.

DNA for the CDR3: TGCGCCAGCATGACAGGTGGTTCTAACTATGGCTACACCTTC. This codes for CASMTGGSNYGYTF. The chain uses TRBV5-1 and TRBJ1-2, with TRBD1 as a possible D gene (6 bases). The CDR3 is 14 amino acids. V lost 6 bases and J lost 0, with 12 bases in between. CDR1 is SGHRS, CDR2 YFSETQ, per germline.

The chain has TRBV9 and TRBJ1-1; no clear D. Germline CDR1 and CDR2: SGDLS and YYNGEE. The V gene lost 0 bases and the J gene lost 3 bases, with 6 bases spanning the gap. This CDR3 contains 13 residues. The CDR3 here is CASSVAPYTEAFF. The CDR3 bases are TGTGCCAGCAGCGTAGCCCCATACACTGAAGCTTTCTTT.

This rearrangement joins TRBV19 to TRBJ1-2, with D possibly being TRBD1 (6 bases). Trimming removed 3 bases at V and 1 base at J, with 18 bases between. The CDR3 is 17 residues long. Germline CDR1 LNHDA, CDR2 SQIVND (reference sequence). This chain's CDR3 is CASSMLGGQRHNYGYTF. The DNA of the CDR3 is TGTGCCAGTAGTATGTTGGGGGGGCAGAGACATAACTATGGCTACACCTTC. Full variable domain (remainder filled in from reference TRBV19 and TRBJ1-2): DGGITQSPKYLFRKEGQNVTLSCEQNLNHDAMYWYRQDPGQGLRLIYYSQIVNDFQKGDIAEGYSVSREKKESFPLTVTSAQKNPTAFYLCASSMLGGQRHNYGYTFGSGTRLTVV.

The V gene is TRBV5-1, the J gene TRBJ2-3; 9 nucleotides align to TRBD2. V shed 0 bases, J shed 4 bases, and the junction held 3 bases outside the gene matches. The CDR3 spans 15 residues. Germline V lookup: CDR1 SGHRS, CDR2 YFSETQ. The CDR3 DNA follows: TGCGCCAGCAGCTTGGCTGCGGGGGGGCCAGATACGCAGTATTTT. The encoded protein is CASSLAAGGPDTQYF.

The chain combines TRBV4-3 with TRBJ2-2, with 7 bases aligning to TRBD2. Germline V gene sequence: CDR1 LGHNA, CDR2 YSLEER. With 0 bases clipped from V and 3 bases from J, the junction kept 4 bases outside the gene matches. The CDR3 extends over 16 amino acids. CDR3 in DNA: TGCGCCAGCAGCCAAGAAGGGACTACCGACACCGGGGAGCTGTTTTTT. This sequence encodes CASSQEGTTDTGELFF.

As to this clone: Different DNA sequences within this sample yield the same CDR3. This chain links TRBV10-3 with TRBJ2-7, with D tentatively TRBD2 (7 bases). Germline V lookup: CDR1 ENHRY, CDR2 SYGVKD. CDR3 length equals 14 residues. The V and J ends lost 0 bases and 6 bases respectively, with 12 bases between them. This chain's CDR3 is CAISESPGGLEQYV. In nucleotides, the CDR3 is TGTGCCATCAGTGAGTCCCCCGGGGGGCTCGAGCAGTACGTC.

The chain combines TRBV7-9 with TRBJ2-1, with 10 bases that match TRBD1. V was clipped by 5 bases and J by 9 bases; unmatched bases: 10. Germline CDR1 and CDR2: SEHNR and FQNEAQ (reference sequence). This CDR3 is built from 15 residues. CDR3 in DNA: TGTGCCAGCAGCCCCGGGACAGGGGTTGCTAGTGAGCAGTTCTTC. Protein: CASSPGTGVASEQFF.

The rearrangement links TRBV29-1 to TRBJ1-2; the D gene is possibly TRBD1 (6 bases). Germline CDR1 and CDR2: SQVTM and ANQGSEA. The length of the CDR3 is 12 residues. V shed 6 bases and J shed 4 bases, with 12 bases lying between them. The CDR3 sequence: CSVQEGGYGYTF. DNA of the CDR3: TGCAGCGTCCAAGAAGGGGGCTATGGCTACACCTTC.

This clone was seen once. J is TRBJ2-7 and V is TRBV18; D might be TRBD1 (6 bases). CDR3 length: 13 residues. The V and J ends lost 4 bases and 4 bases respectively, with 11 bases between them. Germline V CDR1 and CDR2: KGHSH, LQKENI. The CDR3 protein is CASSLADRYEQYF. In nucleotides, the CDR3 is TGTGCCAGCTCACTTGCGGACAGATACGAGCAGTACTTC.

As DNA, the CDR3 is TGTGCCAGCAGCCACGGTAACACTGAAGCTTTCTTT. Residues: CASSHGNTEAFF. The gene calls are TRBV6-5 and TRBJ1-1; D is ambiguous. V lost 6 bases and J 2 bases, leaving 7 bases between the germline ends. CDR1 and CDR2 from the germline V gene are MNHEY and SVGAGI. The CDR3 covers 12 residues.